This T cell receptor beta chain was sequenced in a study of human T cells and chemical hapten exposure. Study overall: Per-sample TCR yields varied mainly from small pooled library volume differences.

Study conclusions and caveats: TCRs above 1 in 1000 frequency did not change with DPC sensitization. Alopecia in all donors means immunity may differ from healthy individuals.

This clonotype came up many times. The antigen is unknown. Time point denoted: pre-sensitization, week 0. The treatment here: therapeutic diphenylcyclopropenone sensitization with weekly scalp DPC. CDR3 length: 15 residues. V was clipped by 4 bases and J by 3 bases, with 12 bases between them. From germline, CDR1 is MNHNY and CDR2 SVGAGI (reference sequence). In the original workflow: From about 20,000 to 690,000 TCRs were found per sample, with a median of about 100,000. TCRdb redid the calling of the RACE reads with MiXCR, one entry per CDR3 protein. The V and J calls follow TCRdb's processing rather than the paper's. Among 300,000 to 450,000 distinct CDR3 sequences listed, approximately 5% were seen once.

The chain has TRBV6-6 and TRBJ2-2; perhaps TRBD2 as D (5 bases). The TCR sequence derives from a woman in her forties or fifties with alopecia areata. Some clones in this sample may be carry-over from other donors' samples. Sequencing was performed on whole blood, taken in connection with sensitization to the hapten diphenylcyclopropenone (DPC). CDR3 sequence: CASSFTRRDTGELFF. For the CDR3, the DNA is TGTGCCAGCAGTTTTACCAGGCGGGACACCGGGGAGCTGTTTTTT.